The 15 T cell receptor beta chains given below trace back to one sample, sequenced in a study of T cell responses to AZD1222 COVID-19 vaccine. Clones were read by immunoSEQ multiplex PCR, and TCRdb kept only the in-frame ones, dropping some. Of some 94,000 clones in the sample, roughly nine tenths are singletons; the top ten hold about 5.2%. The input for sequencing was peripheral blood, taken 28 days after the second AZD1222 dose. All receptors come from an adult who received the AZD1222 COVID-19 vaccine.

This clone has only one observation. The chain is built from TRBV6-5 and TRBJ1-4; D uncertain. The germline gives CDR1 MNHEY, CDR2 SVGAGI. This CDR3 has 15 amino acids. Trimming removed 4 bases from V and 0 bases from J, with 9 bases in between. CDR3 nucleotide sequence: TGTGCCAGCAGTTTATTCCCCCCAACTAATGAAAAACTGTTTTTT. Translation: CASSLFPPTNEKLFF.

CDR3 loop: CASSVSGGVTDTQYF. CDR3 nucleotide sequence: TGCGCCAGCAGCGTTAGCGGGGGGGTCACAGATACGCAGTATTTT. The chain couples TRBV5-1 to TRBJ2-3; TRBD2 matches 11 bases. Germline-derived CDR1 and CDR2 are SGHRS and YFSETQ. V lost 4 bases, J lost 2 bases, and 3 bases stayed unmatched. CDR3 length equals 15 residues.

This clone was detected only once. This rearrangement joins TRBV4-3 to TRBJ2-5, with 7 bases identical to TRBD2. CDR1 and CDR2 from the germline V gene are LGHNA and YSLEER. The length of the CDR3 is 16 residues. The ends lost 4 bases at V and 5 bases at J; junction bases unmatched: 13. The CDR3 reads CASSRDYLSGVETQYF. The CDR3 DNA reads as TGCGCCAGCAGCCGGGACTACCTCTCGGGTGTGGAGACCCAGTACTTC.

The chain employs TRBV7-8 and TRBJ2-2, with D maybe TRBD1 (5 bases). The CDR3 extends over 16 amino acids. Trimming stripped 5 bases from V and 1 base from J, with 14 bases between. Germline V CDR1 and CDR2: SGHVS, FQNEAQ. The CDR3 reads CASSNRQPRNTGELFF. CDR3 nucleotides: TGTGCCAGCAGCAACCGACAGCCCAGGAACACCGGGGAGCTGTTTTTT.

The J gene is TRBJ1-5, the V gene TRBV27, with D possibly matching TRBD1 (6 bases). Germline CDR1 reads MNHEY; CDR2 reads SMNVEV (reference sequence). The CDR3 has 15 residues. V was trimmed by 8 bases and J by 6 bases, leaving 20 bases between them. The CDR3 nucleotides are TGTGCCAGCGGTCACAGGGAGGGCGGTTTTCAGCCCCAGCATTTT. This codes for CASGHREGGFQPQHF.

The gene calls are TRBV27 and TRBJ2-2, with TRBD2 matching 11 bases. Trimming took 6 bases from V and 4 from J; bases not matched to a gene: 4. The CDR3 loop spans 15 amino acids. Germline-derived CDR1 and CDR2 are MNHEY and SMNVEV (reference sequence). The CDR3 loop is CASRLGLAGTGELFF. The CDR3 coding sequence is TGTGCCAGCAGACTAGGACTAGCGGGCACCGGGGAGCTGTTTTTT.

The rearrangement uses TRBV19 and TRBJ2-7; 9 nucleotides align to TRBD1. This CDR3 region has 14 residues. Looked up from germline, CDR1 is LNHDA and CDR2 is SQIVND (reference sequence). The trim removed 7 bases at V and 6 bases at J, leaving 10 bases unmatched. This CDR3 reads CASTPTGGWVEQYF. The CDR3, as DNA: TGTGCCAGTACCCCGACAGGGGGTTGGGTCGAGCAGTACTTC.

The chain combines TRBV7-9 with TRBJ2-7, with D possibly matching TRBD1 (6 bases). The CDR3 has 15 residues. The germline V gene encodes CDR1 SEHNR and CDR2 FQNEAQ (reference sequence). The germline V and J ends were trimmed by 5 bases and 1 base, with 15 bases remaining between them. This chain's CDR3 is CASSPQRGYSYEQYF. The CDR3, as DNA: TGTGCCAGCAGCCCCCAAAGGGGGTATTCCTACGAGCAGTACTTC. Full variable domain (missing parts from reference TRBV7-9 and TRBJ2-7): DTGVSQNPRHKITKRGQNVTFRCDPISEHNRLYWYRQTLGQGPEFLTYFQNEAQLEKSRLLSDRFSAERPKGSFSTLEIQRTEQGDSAMYLCASSPQRGYSYEQYFGPGTRLTVT.

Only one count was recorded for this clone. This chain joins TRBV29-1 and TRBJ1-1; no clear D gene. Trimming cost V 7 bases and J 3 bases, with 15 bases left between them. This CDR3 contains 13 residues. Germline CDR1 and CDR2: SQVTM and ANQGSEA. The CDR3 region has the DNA TGCAGCGAATCTCCCCCGACGGACACTGAAGCTTTCTTT. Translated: CSESPPTDTEAFF.

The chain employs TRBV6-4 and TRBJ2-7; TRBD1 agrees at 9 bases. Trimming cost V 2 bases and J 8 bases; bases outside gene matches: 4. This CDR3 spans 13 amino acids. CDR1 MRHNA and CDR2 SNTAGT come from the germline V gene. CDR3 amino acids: CASSDVTGGKQYF. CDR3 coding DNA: TGTGCCAGCAGTGACGTGACAGGGGGGAAGCAGTACTTC.

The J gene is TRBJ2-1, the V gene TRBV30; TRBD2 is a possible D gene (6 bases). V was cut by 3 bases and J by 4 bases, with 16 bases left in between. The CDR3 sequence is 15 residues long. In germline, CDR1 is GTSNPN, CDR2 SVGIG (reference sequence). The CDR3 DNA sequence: TGTGCCTGGAGAAGTTCCGGACTACCTTACAATGAGCAGTTCTTC. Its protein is CAWRSSGLPYNEQFF.

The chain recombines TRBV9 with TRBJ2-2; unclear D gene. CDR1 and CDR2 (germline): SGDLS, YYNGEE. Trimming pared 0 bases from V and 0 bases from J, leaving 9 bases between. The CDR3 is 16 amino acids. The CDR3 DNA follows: TGTGCCAGCAGCGTAGGCAAGATACCGAACACCGGGGAGCTGTTTTTT. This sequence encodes CASSVGKIPNTGELFF.

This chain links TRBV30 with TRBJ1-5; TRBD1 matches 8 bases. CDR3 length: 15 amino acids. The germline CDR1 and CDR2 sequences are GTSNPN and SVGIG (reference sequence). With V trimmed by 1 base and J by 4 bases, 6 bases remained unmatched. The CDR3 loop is CAWSAGQGDNQPQHF. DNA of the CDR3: TGTGCCTGGAGTGCTGGACAGGGTGATAATCAGCCCCAGCATTTT.

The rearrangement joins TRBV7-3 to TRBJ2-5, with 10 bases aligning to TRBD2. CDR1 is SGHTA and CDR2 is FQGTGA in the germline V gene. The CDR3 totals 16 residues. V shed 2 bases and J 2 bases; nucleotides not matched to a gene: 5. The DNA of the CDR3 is TGTGCCAGCAGCTTAGGGACTAGCGTCACACAAGAGACCCAGTACTTC. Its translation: CASSLGTSVTQETQYF.

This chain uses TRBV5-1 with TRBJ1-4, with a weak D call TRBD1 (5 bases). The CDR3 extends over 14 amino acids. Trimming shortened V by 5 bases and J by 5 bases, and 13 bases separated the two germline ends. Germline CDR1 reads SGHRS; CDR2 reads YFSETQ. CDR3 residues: CASRLGPGNEKLFF. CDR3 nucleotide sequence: TGCGCCAGCAGATTAGGTCCAGGGAATGAAAAACTGTTTTTT.